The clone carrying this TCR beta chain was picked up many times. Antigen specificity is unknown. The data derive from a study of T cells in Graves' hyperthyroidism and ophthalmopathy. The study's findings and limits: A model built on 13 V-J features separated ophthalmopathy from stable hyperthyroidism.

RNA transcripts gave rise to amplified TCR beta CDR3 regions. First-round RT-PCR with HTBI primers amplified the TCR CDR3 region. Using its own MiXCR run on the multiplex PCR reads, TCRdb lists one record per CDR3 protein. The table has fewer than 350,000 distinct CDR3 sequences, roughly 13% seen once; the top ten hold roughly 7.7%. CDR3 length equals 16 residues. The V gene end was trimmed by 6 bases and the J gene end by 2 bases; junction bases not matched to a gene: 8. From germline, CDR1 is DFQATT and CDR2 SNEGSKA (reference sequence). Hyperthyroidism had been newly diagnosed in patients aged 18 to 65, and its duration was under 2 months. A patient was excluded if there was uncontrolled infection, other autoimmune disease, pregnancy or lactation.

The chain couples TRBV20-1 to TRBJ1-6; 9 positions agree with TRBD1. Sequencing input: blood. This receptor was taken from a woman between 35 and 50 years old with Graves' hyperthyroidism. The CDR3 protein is CSATGGLSAYNSPLHF. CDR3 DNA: TGCAGTGCGACAGGGGGACTCTCGGCCTATAATTCACCCCTCCACTTT.